These T cell receptor beta chains were read from a single sample in a study of cytomegalovirus exposure and HLA in healthy donors. Sequenced by immunoSEQ multiplex PCR; TCRdb stores in-frame clones only, minus some. The sample has some 150,000 clones, roughly two thirds seen once; the top ten hold approximately 15%. Sequencing was performed on PBMCs. Receptor source: a human donor in good health. CDR3s leave out the opening cysteine and the closing phenylalanine or tryptophan. Size is stated for part of the rows, as once, few or many counts, or as a class when the clone is expanded.

size	V	J	length	CDR3
NA	TRBV2	TRBJ2-4	12	ASSFTEAKNIQY
NA	TRBV10-3	TRBJ1-6	13	AISEGGQGGSPLH
NA	TRBV5-4	TRBJ2-7	12	ASSLGGIRYEQY
NA	TRBV7-2	TRBJ1-2	12	ASSLAQLNYGYT
NA	TRBV5-4	TRBJ1-2	11	ASSREGAYGYT
NA	TRBV12-5	TRBJ2-5	13	ASGPDRAFQETQY
NA	TRBV9	TRBJ1-3	17	ASSVLGQGFGGSGNTIY
NA	TRBV6-6	TRBJ1-1	13	ASSHRGPRVTEAF
few	TRBV11-3	TRBJ2-6	14	ASGNEGSTGANVLT
NA	TRBV13	TRBJ2-1	12	ASSWSRQDNEQF
NA	TRBV6-4	TRBJ1-2	14	ASSDAGTGDLYGYT
NA	TRBV21-1	TRBJ2-7	14	ASSKFTTSVAYEQY
NA	TRBV6-4	TRBJ2-6	14	ASSDSGGSGANVLT
NA	TRBV7-9	TRBJ2-7	11	ASSLAGAYEQY
many	TRBV6-6	TRBJ1-2	13	ASRESRRTAYGYT
NA	TRBV6-4	TRBJ2-7	12	ASSEEGNSYEQY
NA	TRBV4-1	TRBJ2-7	12	ASSLRDRGYEQY
NA	TRBV2	TRBJ1-6	13	ASSPRSSYNSPLH
once	TRBV9	TRBJ2-3	13	ASSAAGGGTDTQY
few	TRBV2	TRBJ2-2	12	ASSLDYLTGELF
once	TRBV18	TRBJ1-3	13	ASSPRTSTGNTIY
NA	TRBV5-1	TRBJ2-7	13	ASRFSGSVPYEQY